This T cell receptor beta chain comes out of a study of regulatory T cells in long-lasting Graves disease. The sample's time point: newly diagnosed GD, antithyroid drugs for less than 3 months. With RNA extracted from PBMCs as input, the TCR library was made. Study-level results: Newly diagnosed patients had higher TCR diversity than persistent Graves' patients did. More public clonotypes were shared by persistent patients (2,741) than by new patients (about 970).

About this clonotype itself: What it recognizes is unknown.

The CDR3 is 14 amino acids. V lost 1 base and J 6 bases, leaving 13 bases between the germline ends. From germline, CDR1 is SGHTA and CDR2 FQGNSA. Construction of the TCR beta libraries employed iRepertoire HTBI primers in conjunction with Arm-PCR of CDR3 regions. MiXCR, run by TCRdb on the multiplex PCR reads, gives a single entry per CDR3 protein. The profile shows around 500,000 distinct CDR3 sequences, 13% of them singletons. This sample also belongs to another study, concerning T cells in Graves' hyperthyroidism and ophthalmopathy.

The chain recombines TRBV7-2 with TRBJ2-7; D remains ambiguous. This TCR came from a man aged 30 to 39 with Graves disease. Material: peripheral blood mononuclear cells (PBMCs), obtained at new diagnosis, from a patient treated with antithyroid drugs. The CDR3 reads CASSLDRPFPEQYF. Here the CDR3 DNA reads TGTGCCAGCAGCTTAGATAGACCCTTTCCCGAGCAGTACTTC.